The 3 T cell receptor beta chains reported below all come from one sample, sequenced in a study of T cell responses to AZD1222 COVID-19 vaccine. Data came from immunoSEQ multiplex PCR; TCRdb stores just in-frame clones and leaves some out. The table records some 170,000 clones, 90% to 95% of them present only once. The sequencing here drew on peripheral blood, taken on day 0 of AZD1222 vaccination. The receptor set was obtained from an adult in good health.

This clone has only one observation. This chain connects TRBV19 to TRBJ1-6, with 7 nucleotides matching TRBD1. This CDR3 contains 14 residues. The germline gives CDR1 LNHDA, CDR2 SQIVND (reference sequence). J gave up 8 bases and V 3 bases, and 4 bases lay outside the gene matches. CDR3 DNA: TGTGCCAGTAGTATTACAGGGGCCGATTCACCCCTCCACTTT. Protein sequence: CASSITGADSPLHF.

The CDR3 sequence is CASSPGVSKHCEQYF. DNA of the CDR3: TGTGCCAGCAGTCCCGGGGTGTCGAAACACTGCGAGCAGTACTTC. The chain couples TRBV28 to TRBJ2-7; possible D gene TRBD2, 5 bases. The CDR3 loop spans 15 amino acids. Germline assignment: CDR1 MDHEN and CDR2 SYDVKM. V was cut by 5 bases and J by 6 bases, with 20 bases left in between.

V usage is TRBV7-3 and J usage is TRBJ2-3, with a possible D match to TRBD2 (7 bases). The CDR3 sequence is 15 residues long. Trimming cost V 2 bases and J 2 bases, with 11 bases left between them. Germline CDR1 SGHTA, CDR2 FQGTGA. The DNA of the CDR3 is TGTGCCAGCAGCTTAGGGGGGGCCGACACAGATACGCAGTATTTT. Translating gives CASSLGGADTDTQYF.